The sequence of this T cell receptor (beta chain) was determined in a study of blood T cell repertoires in COVID-19. Study summary: Acute and convalescent COVID-19 samples came from the United States, Italy and Spain. Sample material is recorded as cDNA or gDNA derived from T cells, B-cell-depleted T cells, or PBMCs.

In the original workflow: How many nucleated cells were present was estimated from reference gene primer amplification. Clones were read by immunoSEQ multiplex PCR, and TCRdb kept only the in-frame ones, dropping some. V and J calls and clone size are those listed in that table; D and trimming were worked out from the DNA. Of around 150,000 clones in the sample, 80% to 90% were seen once. The CDR3 sequence is 16 residues long. V was pared by 0 bases and J by 4 bases, with 16 bases between. CDR1 is SEHNR and CDR2 is FQNEAQ in the germline V gene (reference sequence). The chain carries TRBV7-9 and TRBJ2-7, with TRBD1 as a possible D gene (5 bases). Sequences were obtained from peripheral blood. This TCR derives from a man aged 55 to 70 with active or convalescent COVID-19. The CDR3 nucleotides are TGTGCCAGCAGCTTAGCGGGTGGGCAGGGTTGGTACGAGCAGTACTTC. This codes for CASSLAGGQGWYEQYF.